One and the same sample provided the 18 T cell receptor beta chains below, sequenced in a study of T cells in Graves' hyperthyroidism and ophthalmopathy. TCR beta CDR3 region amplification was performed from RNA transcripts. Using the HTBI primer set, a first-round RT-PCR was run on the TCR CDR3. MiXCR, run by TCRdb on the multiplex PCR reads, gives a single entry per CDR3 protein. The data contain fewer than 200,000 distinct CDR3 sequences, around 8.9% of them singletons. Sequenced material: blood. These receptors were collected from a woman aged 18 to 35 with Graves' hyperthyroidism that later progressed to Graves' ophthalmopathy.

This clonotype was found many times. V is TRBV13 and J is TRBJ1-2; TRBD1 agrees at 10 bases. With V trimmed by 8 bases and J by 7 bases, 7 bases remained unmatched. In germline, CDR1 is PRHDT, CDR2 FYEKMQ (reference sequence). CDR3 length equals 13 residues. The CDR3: CASPDRGKLGYTF. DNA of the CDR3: TGTGCCAGCCCGGACAGGGGGAAGCTTGGCTACACCTTC.

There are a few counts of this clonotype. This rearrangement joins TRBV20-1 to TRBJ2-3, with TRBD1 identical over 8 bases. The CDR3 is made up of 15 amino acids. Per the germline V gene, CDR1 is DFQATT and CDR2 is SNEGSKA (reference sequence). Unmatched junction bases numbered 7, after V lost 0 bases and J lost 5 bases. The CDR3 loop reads CSARDGAGGIDTQYF. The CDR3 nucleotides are TGCAGTGCTAGAGATGGGGCAGGGGGCATAGATACGCAGTATTTT.

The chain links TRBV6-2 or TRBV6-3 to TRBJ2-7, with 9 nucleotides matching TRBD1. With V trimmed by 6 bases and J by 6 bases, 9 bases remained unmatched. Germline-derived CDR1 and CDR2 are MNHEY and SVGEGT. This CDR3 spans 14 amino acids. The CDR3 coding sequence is TGTGCCAGCAGCGAGACAGGGGGATCGAGCGAGCAGTACTTC. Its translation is CASSETGGSSEQYF.

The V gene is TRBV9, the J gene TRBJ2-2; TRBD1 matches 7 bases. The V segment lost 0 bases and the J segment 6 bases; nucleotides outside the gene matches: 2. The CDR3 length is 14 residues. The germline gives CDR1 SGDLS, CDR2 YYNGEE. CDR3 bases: TGTGCCAGCAGCGTAGGTAGGGGGCCCGGGGAGCTGTTTTTT. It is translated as CASSVGRGPGELFF.

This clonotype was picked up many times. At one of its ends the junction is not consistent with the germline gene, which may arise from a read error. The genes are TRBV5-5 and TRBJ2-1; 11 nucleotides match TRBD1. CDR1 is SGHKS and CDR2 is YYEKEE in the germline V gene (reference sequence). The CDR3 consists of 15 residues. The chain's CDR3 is CASRLDRGHYNEQFF. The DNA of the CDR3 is TGTGCCAGCAGATTGGACAGGGGGCATTACAATGAGCAGTTCTTC.

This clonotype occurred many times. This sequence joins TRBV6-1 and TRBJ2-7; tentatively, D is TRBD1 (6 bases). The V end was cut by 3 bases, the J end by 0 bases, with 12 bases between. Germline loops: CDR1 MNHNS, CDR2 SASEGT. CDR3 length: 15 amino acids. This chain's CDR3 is CASSDLGQSSYEQYF. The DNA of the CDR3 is TGTGCCAGCAGTGACCTAGGACAGAGCTCCTACGAGCAGTACTTC.

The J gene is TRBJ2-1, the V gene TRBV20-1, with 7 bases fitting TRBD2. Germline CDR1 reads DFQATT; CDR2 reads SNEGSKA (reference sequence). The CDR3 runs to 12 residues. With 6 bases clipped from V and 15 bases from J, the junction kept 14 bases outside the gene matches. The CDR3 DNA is TGCAGTGCAAACGTAGGGAGGGCTGGAGCGTTCTTC. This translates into CSANVGRAGAFF.

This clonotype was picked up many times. The CDR3 spells CSARALDGNTEAFF. The CDR3 DNA is TGCAGTGCTAGAGCCCTCGACGGGAACACTGAAGCTTTCTTT. The chain uses TRBV20-1 and TRBJ1-1; D is undetermined. V lost 1 base, J lost 1 base, and 10 bases lay in between. The CDR3 is 14 amino acids. CDR1 and CDR2 (germline): DFQATT, SNEGSKA (reference sequence).

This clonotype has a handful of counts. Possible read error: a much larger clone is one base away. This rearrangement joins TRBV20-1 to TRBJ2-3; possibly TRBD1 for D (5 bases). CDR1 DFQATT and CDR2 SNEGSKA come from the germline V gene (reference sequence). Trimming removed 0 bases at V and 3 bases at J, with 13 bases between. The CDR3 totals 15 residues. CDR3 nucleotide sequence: TGCAGTGCTAGAGATCTCAGCAGGGTGACAGATACGCAGTATTTT. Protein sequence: CSARDLSRVTDTQYF.

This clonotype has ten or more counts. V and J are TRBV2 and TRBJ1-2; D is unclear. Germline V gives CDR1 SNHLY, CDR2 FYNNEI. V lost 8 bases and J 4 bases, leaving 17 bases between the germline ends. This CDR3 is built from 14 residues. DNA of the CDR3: TGTGCCAGCGTTAGTAAGCAGGCCCTCTATGGCTACACCTTC. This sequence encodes CASVSKQALYGYTF.

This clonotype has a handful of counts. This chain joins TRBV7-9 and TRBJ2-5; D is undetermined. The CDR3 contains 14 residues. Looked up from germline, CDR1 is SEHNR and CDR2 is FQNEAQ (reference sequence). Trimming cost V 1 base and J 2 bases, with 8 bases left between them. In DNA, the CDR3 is TGTGCCAGCAGCTTAGTGCAGAATCAAGAGACCCAGTACTTC. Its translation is CASSLVQNQETQYF.

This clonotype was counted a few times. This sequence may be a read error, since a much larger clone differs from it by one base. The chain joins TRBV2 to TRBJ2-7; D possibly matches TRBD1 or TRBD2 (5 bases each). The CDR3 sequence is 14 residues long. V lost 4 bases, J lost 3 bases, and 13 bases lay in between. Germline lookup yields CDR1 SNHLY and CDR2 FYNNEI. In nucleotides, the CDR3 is TGTGCCAGCAGTGCGGGGCGTCGGGGCTACGAGCAGTACTTC. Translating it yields CASSAGRRGYEQYF.

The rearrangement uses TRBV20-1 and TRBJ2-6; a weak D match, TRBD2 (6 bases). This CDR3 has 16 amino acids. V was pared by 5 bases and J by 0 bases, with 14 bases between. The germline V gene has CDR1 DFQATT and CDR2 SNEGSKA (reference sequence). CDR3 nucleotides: TGCAGTGCTTACCGGGACGGGAGCTCTGGGGCCAACGTCCTGACTTTC. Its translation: CSAYRDGSSGANVLTF.

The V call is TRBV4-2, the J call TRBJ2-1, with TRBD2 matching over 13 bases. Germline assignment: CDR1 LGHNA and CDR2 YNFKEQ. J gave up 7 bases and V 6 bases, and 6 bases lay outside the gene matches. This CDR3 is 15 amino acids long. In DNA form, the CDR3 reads TGTGCCAGCAGGCTCGGGACTAGCGGGGTAAATGAGCAGTTCTTC. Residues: CASRLGTSGVNEQFF.

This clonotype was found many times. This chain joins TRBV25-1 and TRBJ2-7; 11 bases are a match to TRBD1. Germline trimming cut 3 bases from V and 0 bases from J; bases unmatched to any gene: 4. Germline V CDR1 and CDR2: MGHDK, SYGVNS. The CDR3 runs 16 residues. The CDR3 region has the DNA TGTGCCAGCAGTGACCCCGGGACAGGGGGCTCCTACGAGCAGTACTTC. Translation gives CASSDPGTGGSYEQYF.

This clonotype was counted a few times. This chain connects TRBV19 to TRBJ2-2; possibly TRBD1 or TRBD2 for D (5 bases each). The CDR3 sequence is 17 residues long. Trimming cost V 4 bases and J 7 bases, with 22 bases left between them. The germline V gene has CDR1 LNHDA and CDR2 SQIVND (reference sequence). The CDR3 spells CASSKSGPTILSGELFF. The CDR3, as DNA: TGTGCCAGTAGTAAATCGGGACCGACTATCTTAAGCGGGGAGCTGTTTTTT.

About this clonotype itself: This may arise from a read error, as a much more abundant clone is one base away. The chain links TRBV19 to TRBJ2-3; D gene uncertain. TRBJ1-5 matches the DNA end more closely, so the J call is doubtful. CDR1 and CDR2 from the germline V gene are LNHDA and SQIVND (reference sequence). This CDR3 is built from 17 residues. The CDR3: CASSRTLDTASTDTQHF. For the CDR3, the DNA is TGTGCCAGTAGTCGAACCCTTGACACCGCTAGCACAGATACGCAGCATTTT.

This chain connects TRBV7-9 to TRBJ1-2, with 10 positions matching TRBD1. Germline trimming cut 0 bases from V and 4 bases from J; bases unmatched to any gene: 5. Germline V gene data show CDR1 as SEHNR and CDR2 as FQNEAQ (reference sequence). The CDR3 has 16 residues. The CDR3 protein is CASSLAGQGFSYGYTF. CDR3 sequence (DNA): TGTGCCAGCAGCTTAGCGGGACAGGGGTTTTCCTATGGCTACACCTTC.